One sample yielded the 2 T cell receptor beta chains listed below, sequenced in a study of T cells in Graves' hyperthyroidism and ophthalmopathy. TCR beta CDR3 regions were amplified from RNA transcripts. The HTBI primer set drove a first-round RT-PCR of the TCR CDR3. TCRdb reanalysed the multiplex PCR reads using MiXCR and keeps one entry per CDR3 protein. The sample shows approximately 590,000 distinct CDR3 sequences, just over 45% of them seen only once. Material: peripheral blood or thyroid tissue (not recorded which). The receptors come from a woman aged 18-30 years with Graves' hyperthyroidism.

The chain combines TRBV9 with TRBJ1-2, with a possible D match to TRBD1 (5 bases). CDR3 length: 15 residues. Germline values: CDR1 SGDLS, CDR2 YYNGEE. V dropped 2 bases and J dropped 5 bases, with 16 bases sitting between them. CDR3 sequence reads: CASSVGALAGYGYTF. DNA for the CDR3: TGTGCCAGCAGCGTTGGGGCGCTAGCTGGGTATGGCTACACCTTC.

This clonotype occurred many times. J is TRBJ1-2 and V is TRBV9, with D unclear. This CDR3 has 12 amino acids. Trimming left V 3 bases short and J 6 bases short, with 9 bases between. Per the germline V gene, CDR1 is SGDLS and CDR2 is YYNGEE. CDR3 loop: CASSGGRDGYTF. The CDR3 nucleotides are TGTGCCAGCAGCGGGGGTCGGGATGGCTACACCTTC.